This TCR beta chain was sequenced for a study of patients and donors after allogeneic stem cell transplantation. The germline CDR1 and CDR2 sequences are SGHTA and FQGNSA. This CDR3 region has 13 residues. V lost 0 bases and J lost 4, with 6 bases in between. TCRdb redid the calling of the RT-PCR reads with MiXCR, one entry per CDR3 protein. The sample carries about 110,000 distinct CDR3 sequences, approximately 35% recorded once. This clonotype was found many times. This sequence originates from a human donor who was either an allogeneic HSCT recipient or a stem cell or donor lymphocyte infusion donor (not recorded which). It is not recorded whose cells these are; they may come from a transplant donor. The rearrangement joins TRBV7-2 to TRBJ1-2, with D hard to call. The specimen sequenced was blood, either unsorted or a sorted T cell fraction (not recorded which). The DNA of the CDR3 is TGTGCCAGCAGCTTAGCAGACATCTATGGCTACACCTTC. Protein product: CASSLADIYGYTF.